The sequence of this T cell receptor (beta chain) was determined in a study of blood T cells in healthy people across ages. The use of a sample-barcoded 5' primer and a J-beta primer mix characterized a second PCR of roughly 7 to 11 cycles. The yield of each sample was at least 2.5 million CDR3-containing paired-end reads. TCRdb re-called the 5' RACE reads through MiXCR, storing one row per CDR3 protein. This table has 1.5 million to 1.8 million distinct CDR3 sequences, about 42% appearing once. There are a few counts of this clonotype. Samples had at least 7 million PBMCs isolated from them. Each sample provided at least 5.5 micrograms of extracted total RNA. The CDR3 runs 15 residues. J gave up 3 bases and V 2 bases, and 6 bases lay outside the gene matches.

The receptor was isolated from a woman younger than 35 in good health. The sequencing input was blood. The chain is built from TRBV12-3 or TRBV12-4 and TRBJ1-2, with 7 bases that match TRBD1. The CDR3 spells CASSLYPDRYYGYTF. Written as DNA, the CDR3 is TGTGCCAGCAGTTTATATCCGGACAGGTACTATGGCTACACCTTC.